A few counts support the clone carrying this T cell receptor (beta chain). The antigen is undetermined. Treatment: oral pan-JAK inhibitor, 5-10 mg twice daily. The record originates from a study of CD8+ T cells in alopecia areata. About the research overall: Treatment of the treated patients consisted of oral tofacitinib, 5 to 10 mg twice daily. Study conclusions and caveats: Sequenced scalp T cells also include alphabeta T cells resident in normal skin. Tofacitinib significantly decreased scalp clonality and expanded CD8+ clones among top 100.

Isolated RNA was reverse transcribed into cDNA used as the sequencing template. Produced via immunoSEQ multiplex PCR; TCRdb's table is partial and in-frame only. The sample shows some 98,000 clones, approximately 60% of them seen only once. V was trimmed by 7 bases and J by 7 bases, leaving 13 bases between them. The CDR3 length is 11 residues. From germline, CDR1 is SQVTM and CDR2 ANQGSEA. This specimen was CD8+ T cells sorted from blood, taken at week 4, from a patient treated with tofacitinib. The receptor's source is a human donor with alopecia areata. The chain combines TRBV29-1 with TRBJ1-1; maybe TRBD1 (5 bases). CDR3 in amino acids: CSADGGSEAFF. CDR3 nucleotides: TGCAGCGCTGACGGGGGTAGTGAAGCTTTCTTT.